This T cell receptor (beta chain) was obtained from a study of early T cells in non-severe SARS-CoV-2 infection (dated by TCRdb to about 2021). About the study as a whole: Because TCR sequencing was done on bulk RNA from unsorted whole blood, the alpha and beta chains could not be paired.

This clonotype has ten or more counts. Its antigen is not yet known. No base-level quality is on record; no much larger clone is a single base apart. This was a case-control study nested in a cohort of healthcare workers in London, UK, who had nasopharyngeal swab PCR tests and blood samples taken every week. Between 23 and 31 March 2020, the week of the UK lockdown, healthcare workers were enrolled and then followed up weekly for as long as 16 weeks. Overall results and qualifications from the work: VDJdb matching was skewed toward anti-spike CD8 responses, so virus-specific expansions were likely underestimated and private and CD4 specificities were missed.

Reading the germline V gene gives CDR1 SGHDN and CDR2 FVKESK. Counted from cysteine to phenylalanine, this CDR3 has 14 amino acids. Only the CDR3 DNA is retained, 42 bases long and in frame from the first base. V is trimmed back by 4 bases and J by 7 bases, and the junction contains 5 bases that no gene match accounts for. Preparation of the library involved 5' RACE. Sequenced using a NextSeq 500. The TCR library protocol attached unique molecular identifiers to individual cDNA molecules to correct for sequencing error and PCR bias. Sequencing covered both TCR alpha and beta chains, and within each sample the abundances of alpha and beta sequences were tightly co-correlated. The original methods were these. Decombinator V4 was used to annotate TCR sequences for V gene, J gene and CDR3. Expanded TCRs were defined as changing significantly between any two time points under a Poisson model with p below 0.0001. TCR abundances were normalised to the total number of TCRs sequenced per sample and expressed as counts per million. TRAV1-2 paired with TRAJ12, TRAJ20 or TRAJ33 defined MAIT TCRs, while TRAV10 paired with TRAJ18 defined iNKT TCRs. VDJdb, accessed 1 November 2021, was searched for CMV, EBV and SARS-CoV-2 annotated TCRs, excluding TCRs annotated for multiple antigens. TCRdb passed the public sequencing reads through fastp at Q25 and MiXCR, retaining productive beta sequences. Entries that share a CDR3 protein sequence are merged under the most common genes and DNA. The V and J calls were not made by the authors but by TCRdb's processing. The sample table lists tens of thousands of distinct CDR3 sequences, 4% to 5.5% of them with a count of one. Of the sample, around 6.3% falls within the top ten clones.

This receptor was obtained from an adult who was a healthcare worker with PCR-confirmed SARS-CoV-2 infection or an uninfected control (not recorded which). The sequenced sample was whole blood. The rearranged segments are TRBV14 and TRBJ2-1; TRBD2 aligns with 9 central bases. In nucleotides, the sequence is TGTGCCAGCAGCCCCCTAGCGGGATTGAATGAGCAGTTCTTC. Translated, it gives CASSPLAGLNEQFF.